Listed here are 16 T cell receptor beta chains from one sample, sequenced in a study of human T cells and chemical hapten exposure. This sample's time point: patch test 2, 6 weeks after DPC sensitization. Treatment here: therapeutic diphenylcyclopropenone sensitization with weekly scalp DPC. Via MiXCR, TCRdb re-called the RACE reads, giving one row per CDR3 protein. Seen here are about 140,000 distinct CDR3 sequences, around 11% observed once, and the top ten hold around 1.4%. The input for sequencing was whole blood, taken in connection with sensitization to the hapten diphenylcyclopropenone (DPC). Receptors originate from a woman aged 50 to 65 with alopecia areata. Some clones in this sample may be carry-over from other donors' samples.

A few counts support this clonotype. This chain links TRBV20-1 with TRBJ1-1, with 9 bases aligning to TRBD1. The J segment lost 4 bases and the V segment lost 0 bases, leaving 6 bases of the junction unmatched. There are 15 residues in the CDR3. Per germline, CDR1 DFQATT and CDR2 SNEGSKA (reference sequence). For the CDR3, the DNA is TGCAGTGCTAGAGACTGGACAGGGGTCCTCACTGAAGCTTTCTTT. Protein sequence: CSARDWTGVLTEAFF.

This chain uses TRBV25-1 with TRBJ1-3; D not certain. Trimming left V 2 bases short and J 0 bases short, with 8 bases between. Germline CDR1 reads MGHDK; CDR2 reads SYGVNS. This CDR3 is 15 amino acids long. CDR3 nucleotides: TGTGCCAGCAGTGAAAACCGATTCTCTGGAAACACCATATATTTT. It yields the protein CASSENRFSGNTIYF.

This chain uses TRBV7-9 with TRBJ2-1, with D perhaps TRBD1 (6 bases). The CDR3 extends over 16 amino acids. Trimming left V 5 bases short and J 6 bases short, with 20 bases between. From germline, CDR1 is SEHNR and CDR2 FQNEAQ (reference sequence). The CDR3 nucleotides are TGTGCCAGCAGCCTAGGGGGTGGGAGAGGTATCAATGAGCAGTTCTTC. It translates to CASSLGGGRGINEQFF.

There are many counts of this clonotype. The V gene is TRBV10-3, the J gene TRBJ1-2; no firm D call. V was shortened by 0 bases and J by 5 bases, with 10 bases between the two germline ends. The germline V gene has CDR1 ENHRY and CDR2 SYGVKD. CDR3 length: 14 residues. The CDR3 sequence: CAISESVPRYGYTF. Written as DNA, the CDR3 is TGTGCCATCAGTGAGTCGGTCCCCCGGTATGGCTACACCTTC.

At least ten counts were recorded for this clonotype. V and J are TRBV7-8 and TRBJ2-1; D is possibly TRBD1 or TRBD2 (5 bases each). V was cut by 5 bases and J by 7 bases, with 15 bases left in between. CDR3 length equals 14 residues. CDR1 is SGHVS, CDR2 FQNEAQ, per germline. The DNA for the CDR3 is TGTGCCAGCAGCCCCATGGGACCGTCAAATGAGCAGTTCTTC. Amino acids: CASSPMGPSNEQFF. Using reference TRBV7-8 and TRBJ2-1 for the parts outside the CDR3, the full variable domain is GAGVSQSPRYKVAKRGQDVALRCDPISGHVSLFWYQQALGQGPEFLTYFQNEAQLDKSGLPSDRFFAERPEGSVSTLKIQRTQQEDSAVYLCASSPMGPSNEQFFGPGTRLTVL.

This clonotype was observed a few times. The gene calls are TRBV2 and TRBJ2-1; the D is unclear. The CDR3 totals 12 residues. Per the germline V gene, CDR1 is SNHLY and CDR2 is FYNNEI. V was trimmed by 1 base and J by 11 bases, leaving 9 bases between them. The CDR3 DNA follows: TGTGCCAGCAGTGAAGGGCCCTCCCAGCAGTTCTTC. Translating gives CASSEGPSQQFF.

This clonotype appeared many times. The chain has TRBV18 and TRBJ1-4; the match to TRBD1 covers 9 bases. The CDR3 runs to 14 residues. Trimming cost V 3 bases and J 8 bases; bases outside gene matches: 4. Germline V gives CDR1 KGHSH, CDR2 LQKENI. Here the CDR3 reads CASSPGQGNEKLFF. The DNA for the CDR3 is TGTGCCAGCTCACCGGGACAGGGAAACGAAAAACTGTTTTTT.

This clonotype has a handful of counts. The V call is TRBV9, the J call TRBJ1-6, with a weak D call TRBD1 (6 bases). Germline lookup yields CDR1 SGDLS and CDR2 YYNGEE. The CDR3 runs to 15 residues. V lost 0 bases, J lost 7 bases, and 11 bases lay in between. Here the CDR3 reads CASSVAGGSNSPLHF. The CDR3 nucleotides are TGTGCCAGCAGCGTAGCGGGGGGCTCCAATTCACCCCTCCACTTT.

Ten or more counts support this clonotype. V is TRBV2 and J is TRBJ2-3; TRBD2 is a possible D gene (6 bases). From germline, CDR1 is SNHLY and CDR2 FYNNEI. V shed 4 bases and J shed 4 bases, with 18 bases lying between them. This CDR3 has 16 amino acids. The CDR3 DNA reads as TGTGCCAGCAGTGTAGTAGCGGCCAGGCGGGCAGATACGCAGTATTTT. Encoded protein: CASSVVAARRADTQYF.

This clonotype has more than one count but fewer than ten. The genes are TRBV6-2 or TRBV6-3 and TRBJ2-7; TRBD1 agrees at 7 bases. The CDR3 totals 13 residues. CDR1 MNHEY and CDR2 SVGEGT come from the germline V gene. V shed 2 bases, J shed 5 bases, and the junction held 3 bases outside the gene matches. The CDR3 region is CASSYDRVHEQYF. Written as DNA, the CDR3 is TGTGCCAGCAGTTACGACAGGGTCCACGAGCAGTACTTC.

CDR3 nucleotide sequence: TGTGCCAGCAGCGTAGAATCAGCATCTAGCACAGATACGCAGTATTTT. It codes for CASSVESASSTDTQYF. V is TRBV9 and J is TRBJ2-3; no clear D. The CDR3 sequence is 16 residues long. V was clipped by 0 bases and J by 0 bases, with 11 bases between them. Germline values: CDR1 SGDLS, CDR2 YYNGEE. Together with reference TRBV9 and TRBJ2-3, the CDR3 gives the full variable domain: DSGVTQTPKHLITATGQRVTLRCSPRSGDLSVYWYQQSLDQGLQFLIQYYNGEERAKGNILERFSAQQFPDLHSELNLSSLELGDSALYFCASSVESASSTDTQYFGPGTRLTVL.

The sample holds a few counts of this clonotype. The V and J genes are TRBV20-1 and TRBJ2-1; possibly TRBD1 or TRBD2 for D (5 bases each). Trimming removed 2 bases from V and 1 base from J, with 15 bases in between. The length of the CDR3 is 16 residues. In germline, CDR1 is DFQATT, CDR2 SNEGSKA (reference sequence). CDR3: CSARQGTGRSYNEQFF. DNA for the CDR3: TGCAGTGCTAGACAAGGGACGGGACGATCCTACAATGAGCAGTTCTTC.

The chain carries TRBV27 and TRBJ2-7; D gene uncertain. Looked up from germline, CDR1 is MNHEY and CDR2 is SMNVEV (reference sequence). This CDR3 has 15 amino acids. The germline V and J ends were trimmed by 4 bases and 4 bases, with 17 bases remaining between them. DNA for the CDR3: TGTGCCAGCAGTTCGAGACCTGGGCCCGGGTACGAGCAGTACTTC. It is translated as CASSSRPGPGYEQYF.

This clonotype was observed a handful of times. The chain has TRBV5-1 and TRBJ1-1; D ambiguous. Trimming took 4 bases from V and 1 from J, leaving 14 bases between them. The V gene's germline CDR1 is SGHRS and CDR2 YFSETQ. This CDR3 spans 15 amino acids. This CDR3 reads CASSLMDGRNTEAFF. The CDR3, as DNA: TGCGCCAGCAGCCTTATGGACGGACGGAACACTGAAGCTTTCTTT.

The chain links TRBV27 to TRBJ1-6; maybe TRBD1 (6 bases). The germline V gene has CDR1 MNHEY and CDR2 SMNVEV (reference sequence). V lost 0 bases to trimming and J lost 9 bases, with 12 bases between them. CDR3 length: 15 residues. CDR3 DNA: TGTGCCAGCAGTTTATCCGGGACAATCGGTTCACCCCTCCACTTT. Its translation: CASSLSGTIGSPLHF.

This clonotype was seen a handful of times. V usage is TRBV27 and J usage is TRBJ1-6, with a weak D call TRBD1 (5 bases). V lost 4 bases, J lost 10 bases, and 14 bases lay in between. Germline V lookup: CDR1 MNHEY, CDR2 SMNVEV (reference sequence). The CDR3 has 14 amino acids. The CDR3 DNA sequence: TGTGCCAGCAGTTCGGGGCTAAAGGACTCACCCCTCCACTTT. It translates to CASSSGLKDSPLHF.